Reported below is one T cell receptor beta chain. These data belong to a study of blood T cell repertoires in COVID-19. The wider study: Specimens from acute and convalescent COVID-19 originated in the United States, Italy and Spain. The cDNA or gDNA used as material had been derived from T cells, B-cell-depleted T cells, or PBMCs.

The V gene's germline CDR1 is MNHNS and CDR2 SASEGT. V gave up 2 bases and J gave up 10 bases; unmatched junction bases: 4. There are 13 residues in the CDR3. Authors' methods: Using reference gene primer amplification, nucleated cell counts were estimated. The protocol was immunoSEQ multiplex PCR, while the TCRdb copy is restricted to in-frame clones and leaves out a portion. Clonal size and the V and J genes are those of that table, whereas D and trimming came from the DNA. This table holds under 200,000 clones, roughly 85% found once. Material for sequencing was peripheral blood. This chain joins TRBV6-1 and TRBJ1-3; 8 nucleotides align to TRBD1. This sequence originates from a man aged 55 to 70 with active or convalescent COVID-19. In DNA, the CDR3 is TGTGCCAGCAGTGAAAGACAGGGGCAGACCATATATTTT. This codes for CASSERQGQTIYF.